A single sample gave rise to the 21 T cell receptor beta chains below, sequenced in a study of blood T cell repertoires in COVID-19. Sequencing used immunoSEQ multiplex PCR; TCRdb keeps in-frame clones, though not all of them. The sample lists about 220,000 clones; about 79% were seen once. The source material was peripheral blood. These TCRs come from a man aged 50-60 years with active or convalescent COVID-19.

The chain employs TRBV7-2 and TRBJ1-1, with unresolved D. CDR3 length equals 14 residues. The V gene lost 4 bases and the J gene lost 5 bases, with 14 bases spanning the gap. Looked up from germline, CDR1 is SGHTA and CDR2 is FQGNSA. CDR3 sequence: CASSSEGGPTEAFF. The DNA of the CDR3 is TGTGCCAGCAGCTCCGAGGGAGGGCCTACTGAAGCTTTCTTT. Filled out from reference TRBV7-2 and TRBJ1-1, the complete variable domain reads GAGVSQSPSNKVTEKGKDVELRCDPISGHTALYWYRQSLGQGLEFLIYFQGNSAPDKSGLPSDRFSAERTGGSVSTLTIQRTQQEDSAVYLCASSSEGGPTEAFFGQGTRLTVV.

This clone has just a few counts. The chain carries TRBV5-4 and TRBJ2-2; 10 bases are a match to TRBD2. The CDR3 contains 17 residues. Trimming removed 4 bases from V and 1 base from J; junction bases left unmatched: 7. The germline V gene encodes CDR1 SGHNT and CDR2 YYREEE (reference sequence). The CDR3 loop reads CASSGLAGALNTGELFF. The CDR3 coding sequence is TGTGCCAGCAGCGGTCTAGCGGGGGCCTTGAACACCGGGGAGCTGTTTTTT.

The chain links TRBV6-5 to TRBJ1-3; maybe TRBD1 (5 bases). CDR3 length: 14 residues. Germline assignment: CDR1 MNHEY and CDR2 SVGAGI. V lost 5 bases and J 2 bases, leaving 10 bases between the germline ends. CDR3 coding DNA: TGTGCCAGCAGTCCCGGGGGAACTGGAAACACCATATATTTT. Its translation is CASSPGGTGNTIYF.

This clone occurred a few times. V and J are TRBV3-1 (or the pseudogene TRBV3-2) and TRBJ2-5, with no clear D. Trimming removed 4 bases from V and 4 bases from J, with 16 bases in between. Germline lookup yields CDR1 LGHDT and CDR2 YNNKEL (reference sequence). This CDR3 comprises 15 residues. The CDR3 DNA is TGTGCCAGCAGCCCTCGAGGCTTGGTTCCAGAGACCCAGTACTTC. Protein product: CASSPRGLVPETQYF.

This chain joins TRBV7-2 and TRBJ2-3, with TRBD2 identical over 8 bases. Germline loops: CDR1 SGHTA, CDR2 FQGNSA. The J segment lost 3 bases and the V segment lost 6 bases, leaving 5 bases of the junction unmatched. This CDR3 comprises 14 residues. The DNA of the CDR3 is TGTGCCAGCAGATTCAGCGGGAGTACAGATACGCAGTATTTT. Encoded protein: CASRFSGSTDTQYF.

The chain combines TRBV7-2 with TRBJ2-7; TRBD2 is a possible D gene (5 bases). The CDR3 totals 13 residues. CDR1 and CDR2 (germline): SGHTA, FQGNSA. V lost 1 base and J 5 bases, leaving 9 bases between the germline ends. CDR3 protein: CASSLGGIHEQYF. The CDR3 DNA reads TGTGCCAGCAGCTTAGGAGGGATCCACGAGCAGTACTTC.

V usage is TRBV7-3 and J usage is TRBJ1-5; tentatively, D is TRBD1 (6 bases). CDR1 and CDR2 (germline): SGHTA, FQGTGA. This CDR3 is built from 15 residues. V lost 1 base, J lost 6 bases, and 13 bases lay in between. The CDR3 sequence is CASSLNGQPVQPQHF. In nucleotides, the CDR3 is TGTGCCAGCAGCTTAAATGGACAGCCGGTTCAGCCCCAGCATTTT.

The rearrangement links TRBV5-1 to TRBJ2-3; D is ambiguous. The CDR3 totals 14 residues. Trimming stripped 0 bases from V and 2 bases from J, with 7 bases between. Germline V gene sequence: CDR1 SGHRS, CDR2 YFSETQ. The CDR3 nucleotides read TGCGCCAGCAGCTTGGGAGACTTCACAGATACGCAGTATTTT. Its translation is CASSLGDFTDTQYF.

The chain is built from TRBV21-1 and TRBJ1-1; the table calls TRBD1, which could not be checked here. TRBV21-1 is given as a pseudogene. The CDR3 runs to 15 residues. CDR3 loop: CASSSRDRGRTEAFF. The DNA for the CDR3 is TGTGCCAGCAGCAGTAGGGACAGGGGGCGGACTGAAGCTTTCTTT.

This CDR3 reads CASGLKRLAGSTGELFF. The CDR3 DNA sequence: TGTGCCAGCGGACTCAAGCGGCTAGCGGGTTCCACCGGGGAGCTGTTTTTT. The chain links TRBV7-8 to TRBJ2-2; 8 bases align to TRBD2. The junction had 15 bases not matched to a gene; V was cut back by 8 bases and J by 4 bases. This CDR3 comprises 17 residues. Germline V gene data show CDR1 as SGHVS and CDR2 as FQNEAQ.

The rearrangement links TRBV2 to TRBJ1-5, with D maybe TRBD1 (5 bases). The germline V gene encodes CDR1 SNHLY and CDR2 FYNNEI. There are 13 residues in the CDR3. The ends were cut back, 8 bases at V and 6 bases at J, with 14 bases in the middle. The CDR3 DNA reads as TGTGCCAGCTCGACAGCAGCAGGTCAGCCCCAGCATTTT. Residues: CASSTAAGQPQHF.

The chain uses TRBV2 and TRBJ1-1; D remains ambiguous. The CDR3 loop spans 12 amino acids. Trimming stripped 7 bases from V and 2 bases from J, with 8 bases between. Germline V gives CDR1 SNHLY, CDR2 FYNNEI. The CDR3 DNA follows: TGTGCCAGCACGGGAGATAACACTGAAGCTTTCTTT. It is translated as CASTGDNTEAFF.

V gene TRBV4-3 combines with J gene TRBJ2-5, with unresolved D. This CDR3 spans 15 amino acids. The germline CDR1 and CDR2 sequences are LGHNA and YSLEER. The V and J ends lost 1 base and 1 base respectively, with 10 bases between them. CDR3 residues: CASSQGSRVQETQYF. CDR3 DNA sequence: TGCGCCAGCAGCCAAGGGTCCCGGGTCCAAGAGACCCAGTACTTC.

This chain links TRBV12-2 with TRBJ2-6; TRBD1, as called in the table, went unchecked against the DNA. TRBV12-2 is labeled a pseudogene. CDR3 length equals 15 residues. The CDR3: CASRLGTPGANVLTF. DNA of the CDR3: TGTGCAAGTCGCCTCGGGACACCCGGGGCCAACGTCCTGACTTTC.

The rearrangement joins TRBV5-1 to TRBJ1-5; a weak D match, TRBD1 (5 bases). The CDR3 consists of 15 residues. Germline CDR1 and CDR2: SGHRS and YFSETQ. V was clipped by 4 bases and J by 6 bases, with 17 bases between them. CDR3 nucleotide sequence: TGCGCCAGCAGCCCGGGAGGCAGGGAATCTCAGCCCCAGCATTTT. Protein sequence: CASSPGGRESQPQHF.

V and J are TRBV5-1 and TRBJ2-7; tentative D call: TRBD1 (5 bases). V lost 0 bases and J lost 0, with 13 bases in between. Germline CDR1 reads SGHRS; CDR2 reads YFSETQ. The CDR3 is 16 amino acids. CDR3 DNA sequence: TGCGCCAGCAGCTTGGGGGTTGGACAAAGCTCCTACGAGCAGTACTTC. Translated: CASSLGVGQSSYEQYF.

This clone was recorded a few times. The chain uses TRBV9 and TRBJ1-2, with a tentative D call TRBD1 (6 bases). The CDR3 runs to 14 residues. The V and J ends lost 4 bases and 4 bases respectively, with 14 bases between them. Germline V CDR1 and CDR2: SGDLS, YYNGEE. Here the CDR3 reads CASSPRTASYGYTF. The CDR3 DNA reads as TGTGCCAGCAGCCCCAGGACAGCCAGCTATGGCTACACCTTC.

The gene calls are TRBV6-2 or TRBV6-3 and TRBJ2-1; 7 bases agree with TRBD2. The V segment lost 4 bases and the J segment 15 bases; nucleotides outside the gene matches: 6. CDR3 length: 11 amino acids. Germline CDR1 reads MNHEY; CDR2 reads SVGEGT. The CDR3 sequence: CASSFRGSLFF. The CDR3 DNA is TGTGCCAGCAGTTTTCGCGGGAGTTTGTTCTTC.

The chain couples TRBV7-3 to TRBJ1-1; D might be TRBD1 (6 bases). The V end lost 1 base, the J end lost 1 base, and 7 bases lay between the germline ends. The CDR3 spans 14 residues. CDR1 is SGHTA and CDR2 is FQGTGA in the germline V gene. CDR3 amino acids: CASSLNRANTEAFF. The CDR3 nucleotides are TGTGCCAGCAGCTTAAACAGGGCGAACACTGAAGCTTTCTTT.

The chain couples TRBV5-4 to TRBJ2-7, with 8 bases that match TRBD1. The CDR3 has 15 amino acids. CDR1 and CDR2 (germline): SGHNT, YYREEE (reference sequence). Trimming at V came to 3 bases and at J to 7 bases, leaving 12 bases not matched to a gene. The CDR3 here is CASSSRSGGRWEQYV. In nucleotides, the CDR3 is TGTGCCAGCAGCTCTCGGTCAGGGGGCCGTTGGGAGCAGTACGTC.

This clone was seen a few times. The chain has TRBV10-3 and TRBJ1-4, with D possibly being TRBD1 (5 bases). V was clipped by 6 bases and J by 0 bases, with 23 bases between them. From germline, CDR1 is ENHRY and CDR2 SYGVKD. There are 19 residues in the CDR3. The CDR3 coding sequence is TGTGCCATCAGGGACGTTGGGCAGGGTGAGTGGGCAACTAATGAAAAACTGTTTTTT. Translated, it gives CAIRDVGQGEWATNEKLFF.